This TCR beta chain was captured in a study of CD8+ T cells in alopecia areata. After isolation, RNA underwent reverse transcription to generate cDNA as the sequencing template. The data were produced by immunoSEQ multiplex PCR, yet TCRdb's version contains in-frame clones alone and is incomplete. The repertoire has roughly 200,000 clones, approximately 60% of them found once; the top ten carry 3% to 3.5%. Treatment defined: oral pan-JAK inhibitor, 5-10 mg twice daily. The source was CD4+ T cells sorted from blood, collected at week 4, from a patient treated with tofacitinib. The sequence was obtained from a human donor with alopecia areata.

This CDR3 is CASSLSWTVSGANVLTF. The DNA for the CDR3 is TGTGCCAGCAGTTTATCTTGGACAGTCTCTGGGGCCAACGTCCTGACTTTC. The chain combines TRBV27 with TRBJ2-6; the D gene is possibly TRBD1 (6 bases). The CDR3 spans 17 residues. Per the germline V gene, CDR1 is MNHEY and CDR2 is SMNVEV (reference sequence). V lost 0 bases to trimming and J lost 0 bases, with 9 bases between them.